Sequencing of this T cell receptor (beta chain) was carried out in a study of blood T cell repertoires in COVID-19. Across the study: PBMCs, B-cell-depleted T cells, or T cells provided the cDNA or gDNA that made up the material.

In the authors' workflow: Quantification of nucleated cells was approximated via reference gene primer amplification. Only in-frame clones appear in the TCRdb table, and some are missing; sequencing was by immunoSEQ multiplex PCR. V and J calls and clone size come straight from that table; D and trimming were deduced from the DNA. The sample holds 70,000 to 85,000 clones, around 93% seen once. The TCR comes from a woman aged 55-70 years with active COVID-19. The sequencing input was peripheral blood.

The CDR3 is CASNMIQGESGNQPQHF. The CDR3 DNA reads TGTGCCAGCAATATGATCCAGGGTGAATCTGGCAATCAGCCCCAGCATTTT. This chain connects TRBV2 to TRBJ1-5; TRBD1 is a possible D gene (5 bases). Per the germline V gene, CDR1 is SNHLY and CDR2 is FYNNEI. The CDR3 runs to 17 residues. V shed 7 bases and J shed 2 bases, with 21 bases lying between them. Together with reference TRBV2 and TRBJ1-5, the CDR3 gives the full variable domain: EPEVTQTPSHQVTQMGQEVILRCVPISNHLYFYWYRQILGQKVEFLVSFYNNEISEKSEIFDDQFSVERPDGSNFTLKIRSTKLEDSAMYFCASNMIQGESGNQPQHFGDGTRLSIL.